This T cell receptor beta chain was profiled in a study of blood T cells in healthy people across ages. The CDR3 is made up of 15 amino acids. CDR1 and CDR2 from the germline V gene are SGHRS and YFSETQ. Trimming shortened V by 6 bases and J by 2 bases, and 15 bases separated the two germline ends. Then a second PCR, running roughly 7 to 11 cycles, was carried out with a sample-barcoded 5' primer and a J-beta primer mix. TCRdb independently ran MiXCR on the 5' RACE reads; one entry per CDR3 protein. The sample consists of around 900,000 distinct CDR3 sequences, about 51% of them appearing once. V usage is TRBV5-1 and J usage is TRBJ2-1; maybe TRBD1 (6 bases). The specimen was blood. The origin of this receptor is a woman aged 60-75 years in good health. The CDR3 reads CASIWGQGTYNEQFF. CDR3 in DNA: TGCGCCAGCATCTGGGGCCAGGGGACCTACAATGAGCAGTTCTTC.